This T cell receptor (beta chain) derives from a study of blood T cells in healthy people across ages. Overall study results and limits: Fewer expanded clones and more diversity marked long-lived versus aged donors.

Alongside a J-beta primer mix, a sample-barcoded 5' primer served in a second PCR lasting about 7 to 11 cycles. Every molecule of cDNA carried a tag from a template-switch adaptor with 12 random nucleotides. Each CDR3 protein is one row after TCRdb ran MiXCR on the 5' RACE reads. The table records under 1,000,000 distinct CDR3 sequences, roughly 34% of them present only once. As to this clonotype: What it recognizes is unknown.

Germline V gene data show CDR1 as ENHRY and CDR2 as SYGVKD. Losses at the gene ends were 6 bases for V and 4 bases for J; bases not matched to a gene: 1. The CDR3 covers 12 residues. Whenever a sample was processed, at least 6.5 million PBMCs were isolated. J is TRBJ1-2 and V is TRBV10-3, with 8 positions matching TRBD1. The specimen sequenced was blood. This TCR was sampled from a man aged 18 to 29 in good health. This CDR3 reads CAISGQGYGYTF. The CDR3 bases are TGTGCCATCAGCGGACAGGGCTATGGCTACACCTTC.